This entry features one T cell receptor (beta chain) sequence. The target antigen is unknown. Per the germline V gene, CDR1 is LGHNA and CDR2 is YNFKEQ. The CDR3 covers 16 residues. V trimming: 3 bases; J trimming: 0 bases; junction bases outside the gene matches: 7. These data belong to a study of beta chain features in type 1 diabetes. Across the study: In age, gender and cell yields, patients were similar to healthy donors. Study conclusions and caveats: Type 1 diabetes patients had moderately but significantly shorter TCRB CDR3s in all four CD4+ subsets.

The authors reverse transcribed all of the isolated RNA, so sequencing captured expressed TCRB transcripts. Clones were read by immunoSEQ multiplex PCR, and TCRdb kept only the in-frame ones, dropping some. This table has over 14,000 clones, approximately 79% appearing once. This TCR came from a woman aged 18-35 years with type 1 diabetes. The chain joins TRBV4-2 to TRBJ1-1; TRBD1 aligns across 7 bases. Input material: stem cell memory CD4+ T cells from blood. The CDR3 reads CASSQFSGTVNTEAFF. CDR3 DNA sequence: TGTGCCAGCAGCCAGTTTTCCGGGACAGTGAACACTGAAGCTTTCTTT.